This is a list of T cell receptor beta chains from one sample in a study of blood T cell repertoires in COVID-19. This table comes from immunoSEQ multiplex PCR, and its TCRdb copy is limited to in-frame clones, with some not included. This sample has more than 85,000 clones, with over 75% found just once. Sequencing input: peripheral blood. The receptors shown here come from a human donor in a cohort sampled during active COVID-19. Each CDR3 is given with its conserved first and last residue. D genes are given only for firm matches. Rows give clone size only sometimes, using once, few, many, or a class for an expanded clone.

TRBJ2-1,TRBV7-3,15,.,.,TGTGCCAGCAGCTTCAAGGGGGAACTCTACAATGAGCAGTTCTTC,CASSFKGELYNEQFF
TRBJ2-1,TRBV28,12,.,.,TGTGCCAGCAGTTACAGCGGCAATGAGCAGTTCTTC,CASSYSGNEQFF
TRBJ2-1,TRBV6-2/TRBV6-3,14,.,TRBD2,TGTGCCAGCAGTTATGCGGGGGGGCTTGATGAGCAGTTCTTC,CASSYAGGLDEQFF
TRBJ1-1,TRBV6-5,15,.,TRBD1,TGTGCCAGCAGCTACGGGACAGGGTCGGGCACTGAAGCTTTCTTT,CASSYGTGSGTEAFF
TRBJ1-5,TRBV4-1,13,.,.,TGCGCCAGCAGCCAAGAAGGGAGTCAGCCCCAGCATTTT,CASSQEGSQPQHF
TRBJ1-5,TRBV6-1,14,.,TRBD1,TGTGCCAGCAGTCTTGAGGGGGCGGTTCAGCCCCAGCATTTT,CASSLEGAVQPQHF
TRBJ2-5,TRBV24-1,13,.,.,TGTGCCACCAGTGATGGGGCAGTTGAGACCCAGTACTTC,CATSDGAVETQYF
TRBJ2-3,TRBV6-5,14,.,.,TGTGCCAGCTGTCGAGTCGGGGGCACAGATACGCAGTATTTT,CASCRVGGTDTQYF
TRBJ2-2,TRBV2,15,.,TRBD2,TGTGCCAGCGTCCAACTAGCGGGTAACACCGGGGAGCTGTTTTTT,CASVQLAGNTGELFF
TRBJ2-7,TRBV25-1,13,.,TRBD2,TGTGCCAGCAGTGTGGCGGGGGACGGGGAGCAGTACTTC,CASSVAGDGEQYF
TRBJ2-7,TRBV5-4,12,.,TRBD1,TGTGCCAGCAGCTTGCCAGGGGGCGAGCAGTACTTC,CASSLPGGEQYF
TRBJ1-1,TRBV6-4,12,.,.,TGTGCCAGCAGCCTTGGGAGTGCTGAAGCTTTCTTT,CASSLGSAEAFF
TRBJ2-3,TRBV7-9,16,.,.,TGTGCCAGCAGCCTCTCTCTAGCGTTTAGCACAGATACGCAGTATTTT,CASSLSLAFSTDTQYF
TRBJ1-1,TRBV19,12,.,.,TGTGCCAGTAGTATAGGTGCAGCTGAAGCTTTCTTT,CASSIGAAEAFF
TRBJ1-1,TRBV4-1,15,few,TRBD1,TGCGCCAGCAGCCATAACAGGGGCCGATACACTGAAGCTTTCTTT,CASSHNRGRYTEAFF
TRBJ2-3,TRBV19,15,once,.,TGTGCCAGTAGTATGGGAACACAGGGGAGGAATACGCAGTATTTT,CASSMGTQGRNTQYF
TRBJ2-7,TRBV2,11,.,.,TGCACCGGGAGTTCTACCTACGAGCAGTACTTC,CTGSSTYEQYF
TRBJ2-1,TRBV5-6,16,.,TRBD1,TGTGCCAGCAGCAACCGGGACAGGGCCCTTTACAATGAGCAGTTCTTC,CASSNRDRALYNEQFF
TRBJ2-1,TRBV19,15,once,TRBD2,TGTGCCAGTAGTATTACGGGAGGCTCCTACAATGAGCAGTTCTTC,CASSITGGSYNEQFF
TRBJ2-5,TRBV30,12,.,TRBD1,TGTGCCTGGAAGGGGGCCGGGGAGACCCAGTACTTC,CAWKGAGETQYF
TRBJ1-2,TRBV11-1,15,few,.,TGTGCCAGCAGCCCGACAACTACGGCGGGCTATGGCTACACCTTC,CASSPTTTAGYGYTF
TRBJ2-3,TRBV5-1,14,.,.,TGCGCCAGCAGCTTACAGTCTAGCACAGATACGCAGTATTTT,CASSLQSSTDTQYF
TRBJ1-5,TRBV4-3,16,.,TRBD1,TGCGCCAGCAGCCAAGATATAACAGGGGCCACTCAGCCCCAGCATTTT,CASSQDITGATQPQHF
TRBJ1-1,TRBV4-1,15,.,.,TGCGCCAGCAGCCAAGATCGGGGGAGAAGAACTGAAGCTTTCTTT,CASSQDRGRRTEAFF
TRBJ2-7,TRBV2,16,.,TRBD2,TGTGCCAGCAGTGACCCGGCGAGCGGGAAGGTCTACGAGCAGTACTTC,CASSDPASGKVYEQYF
TRBJ2-1,TRBV27,15,.,TRBD1,TGTGCCAGCAGTCCGGGGACAGGGACCCACAATGAGCAGTTCTTC,CASSPGTGTHNEQFF
TRBJ2-7,TRBV4-1,14,.,TRBD1,TGCGCCAGCAGTCCCGGGACAGGGGCTTACGAGCAGTACTTC,CASSPGTGAYEQYF
TRBJ2-7,TRBV19,12,.,.,TGTGCCAGTAGTGACTACGCCTACGAGCAGTACTTC,CASSDYAYEQYF
TRBJ1-5,TRBV6-2/TRBV6-3,14,.,.,TGTGCCAGCAGCATGACAGCTAGCAATCAGCCCCAGCATTTT,CASSMTASNQPQHF
TRBJ1-2,TRBV30,11,.,.,TGTGCCTGGAGTGGCACCCTAGGCTACACCTTC,CAWSGTLGYTF
TRBJ2-7,TRBV27,17,once,.,TGTGCCAGCAATTTCGCCCCGAGCGGCCATAGCTCCTACGAGCAGTACTTC,CASNFAPSGHSSYEQYF
TRBJ1-2,TRBV4-2,15,few,TRBD1,TGTGCCAGCAGCCCTCGGGACAGGGGTAACTATGGCTACACCTTC,CASSPRDRGNYGYTF
TRBJ2-1,TRBV7-9,15,.,.,TGTGCCAGCAGCCTATCGGGGACACCTATCAATGAGCAGTTCTTC,CASSLSGTPINEQFF
TRBJ1-2,TRBV4-2,15,.,TRBD1,TGTGCCAGCAGCCAGTCGGACAGGGTAAACTATGGCTACACCTTC,CASSQSDRVNYGYTF
TRBJ2-3,TRBV10-1,19,few,.,TGCGCCAGCAGTGAGTCGACAACCCCCCCGGCAACGGGCACAGATACGCAGTATTTT,CASSESTTPPATGTDTQYF